One sample yielded the 21 T cell receptor delta chains listed below, sequenced in a study of gamma-delta chains in newborns, infants, children. TCRdb processed the reads again with the CATT caller. The table shows some 4,200 delta-chain clones, with over 2% occurring only once. Sequencing was carried out using blood. The receptor source for this set is a child who was a newborn, infant or young child, either healthy, febrile or measles-vaccinated (not recorded which).

The sample holds a few counts of this clone. This DNA's translation differs at residue 9 from TCRdb's protein, which comes from a much larger clone; a read error is likely, and the protein shown is translated from the DNA. At the DNA level, this CDR3 is encoded by other sequences in the same sample as well. V usage is TRDV2 and J usage is TRDJ3, with D tentatively TRDD3 (6 bases). The V gene lost 0 bases and the J gene lost 2 bases, with 10 bases spanning the gap. Germline CDR1 and CDR2: GEAIGNYY and EKD. The CDR3 sequence is 17 residues long. CDR3: CACDTVLGTWDTRQMFF. The CDR3 coding sequence is TGTGCCTGTGACACCGTACTGGGCACCTGGGACACCCGACAGATGTTTTTC.

In regard to this clone: TCRdb attributes to this sequence the protein of a much larger clone, which differs from the DNA translation at residue 3; a read error is likely, and the protein displayed is translated from the DNA. The chain uses TRDV2 and TRDJ3; TRDD3 is a possible D gene (6 bases). The CDR3 loop spans 17 amino acids. Germline CDR1 is GEAIGNYY and CDR2 is EKD. The CDR3 sequence is CARDPTGSSWDTRQMFF. The CDR3, as DNA: TGTGCCCGTGACCCTACTGGGAGCTCCTGGGACACCCGACAGATGTTTTTC.

About this clone itself: A far bigger clonotype differs at one base, so this is likely a read error. The CDR3 bases are TGTGCTCTTGGGGGACCTGGTTCCTACCCTTACTGGAATAGGTCCTGGGACACCCGACAGATGTTTTTC. Protein sequence: CALGGPGSYPYWNRSWDTRQMFF. The V and J genes are TRDV1 and TRDJ3; TRDD2 matches 7 bases. The CDR3 spans 23 residues. Trimming removed 4 bases from V and 1 base from J; junction bases left unmatched: 22. Germline-derived CDR1 and CDR2 are TSWWSYY and QGS.

On this clone itself: This likely reflects a read error, since a far larger clone is one base away. The same CDR3 can be traced to other DNA sequences in this sample. The gene calls are TRDV2 and TRDJ2; the D gene is possibly TRDD1 (5 bases). The CDR3 sequence is 14 residues long. Germline-derived CDR1 and CDR2 are GEAIGNYY and EKD. The CDR3 loop reads CACDDGNLTAQLFF. CDR3 DNA: TGTGCCTGTGACGACGGAAATTTGACAGCGCAACTCTTCTTT.

This clone was seen only a few times. This DNA's translation differs at residue 7 from TCRdb's protein, which comes from a much larger clone; a read error is likely, and the protein shown is translated from the DNA. The chain carries TRDV2 and TRDJ3, with D possibly matching TRDD2 (6 bases). In germline, CDR1 is GEAIGNYY, CDR2 EKD. The germline V and J ends were trimmed by 0 bases and 0 bases, with 20 bases remaining between them. The length of the CDR3 is 21 residues. The CDR3 coding sequence is TGTGCCTGTGACACCGGAAACCTTCCCGGGGAGTCCTCCTGGGACACCCGACAGATGTTTTTC. Residues: CACDTGNLPGESSWDTRQMFF.

About this clone: A far larger clone differs by one base, so this is likely a read error. This specimen includes other DNA sequences encoding the same CDR3. This CDR3 reads CALGERRLYTDKLIF. Written as DNA, the CDR3 is TGTGCCCTTGGGGAACGCCGCCTATACACCGATAAACTCATCTTT. V and J are TRDV1 and TRDJ1; D perhaps matches TRDD3 (5 bases). The CDR3 covers 15 residues. CDR1 and CDR2 from the germline V gene are TSWWSYY and QGS.

This clone was observed a few times. TCRdb's protein for this DNA is that of a much larger clone and differs from the translation at residue 17, likely a read error; the protein shown is the DNA translation. V and J are TRDV2 and TRDJ3; TRDD3 matches at 11 bases. CDR1 is GEAIGNYY and CDR2 is EKD in the germline V gene. The CDR3 consists of 19 residues. The chain's CDR3 is CACDTYWGISSWDTRQTFF. The CDR3 nucleotides are TGTGCCTGTGACACCTACTGGGGGATAAGCTCCTGGGACACCCGACAGACGTTTTTC.

Written as DNA, the CDR3 is TGTGCCTGTGACCCGGTACTGGGGGATACGAGCTCCTGGGACACCCGACAGATGTTTTTC. Protein sequence: CACDPVLGDTSSWDTRQMFF. The rearrangement uses TRDV2 and TRDJ3; 13 bases are shared with TRDD3. The CDR3 runs 20 residues. The V and J ends lost 3 bases and 0 bases, in that order; junction bases with no gene match: 7. Germline-derived CDR1 and CDR2 are GEAIGNYY and EKD.

In this sample, this clone turned up many times. A read error is the likely source, as a far larger clone sits one nucleotide away. The CDR3 sequence: CACDTVRDTSSWGTRQMFF. DNA for the CDR3: TGTGCCTGTGACACCGTCAGGGATACGAGCTCCTGGGGCACCCGACAGATGTTTTTC. This chain connects TRDV2 to TRDJ3; 8 positions agree with TRDD3. CDR1 GEAIGNYY and CDR2 EKD come from the germline V gene. This CDR3 comprises 19 residues.

A few counts support this clone. A read error is likely here: a far larger clone is one base away. At the DNA level, this CDR3 is encoded by other sequences in the same sample as well. The chain uses TRDV2 and TRDJ3; 9 bases align to TRDD3. Germline V gene lookup returns CDR1 GEAIGNYY and CDR2 EKD. CDR3 length equals 18 residues. Written as DNA, the CDR3 is TGTGCCTGTGACACCGTACTGGGGGACTCCTGGGACACGCGACAGATGTTTTTC. Translated: CACDTVLGDSWDTRQMFF.

The sample holds a few counts of this clone. The junction does not match germline at one end; this may be a read error. Other DNA sequences in the same sample also yield this CDR3. The V and J genes are TRAV29/DV5 and TRDJ1; 12 nucleotides match TRDD3. This CDR3 is built from 21 residues. The germline gives CDR1 NSMFDY, CDR2 ISSIKDK. In DNA, the CDR3 is TGTGCAGCGAGCGCGGTTTCCCACATGCTGGGGGATACGCGTCGGTCCGATAAACTCATCTTT. Amino acids: CAASAVSHMLGDTRRSDKLIF.

With respect to this clone: A read error is the likely source, as a far larger clone sits one nucleotide away. The sample has other DNA sequences that encode this CDR3 too. V gene TRDV2 combines with J gene TRDJ3, with 11 bases matching TRDD3. After removal of 4 bases from V and 0 bases from J, the junction contained 10 bases not matched to a gene. CDR1 and CDR2 from the germline V gene are GEAIGNYY and EKD. The CDR3 totals 20 residues. The CDR3, as DNA: TGTGCCTGTGATACCCTACCTACTGGGGGATACTCCTGGGACACCCGACAGATGTTTTTC. As protein: CACDTLPTGGYSWDTRQMFF.

With respect to this clone: With only one base between it and a far larger clone, this is likely a read error. Other DNA sequences of this sample code for an identical CDR3. The chain uses TRDV2 and TRDJ3; the match to TRDD3 covers 13 bases. The CDR3 sequence is 20 residues long. V lost 3 bases and J lost 0; bases outside the gene matches: 7. Germline-derived CDR1 and CDR2 are GEAIGNYY and EKD. As DNA, the CDR3 is TGTGCCTGTGACCGTCCTACTGGGGGATACGCCTCCTGGGACACCCGACAGATGTTTTTC. Encoded protein: CACDRPTGGYASWDTRQMFF.

This clone was counted only a few times. With a far larger clone one base away, a read error is the likely cause. Additional DNA sequences in this sample encode the identical CDR3. The chain couples TRDV3 to TRDJ1; TRDD3 aligns across 11 bases. The CDR3 is made up of 17 amino acids. J gave up 2 bases and V 4 bases, and 15 bases lay outside the gene matches. Germline loops: CDR1 TVYSNPD, CDR2 GDNSRS (reference sequence). The CDR3 reads CASKVPTGGYATDKLIF. In DNA, the CDR3 is TGTGCCTCTAAAGTTCCTACTGGGGGATATGCTACCGATAAACTCATCTTT.

This clone has a handful of counts. The translation of this DNA and the TCRdb protein of a much larger clone differ at residue 7, probably owing to a read error; the protein shown here is translated from the DNA. The chain employs TRDV3 and TRDJ1; D not resolved. CDR1 TVYSNPD and CDR2 GDNSRS come from the germline V gene (reference sequence). Trimming took 0 bases from V and 3 from J, leaving 11 bases between them. The CDR3 runs to 13 residues. The CDR3 bases are TGTGCCTTTAGATTACGGGTCCCCGATAAACTCATCTTT. Encoded protein: CAFRLRVPDKLIF.

Turning to this clone: With a far larger clone one base away, a read error is the likely cause. This chain connects TRDV2 to TRDJ3, with 9 bases lining up with TRDD3. Germline V gene lookup returns CDR1 GEAIGNYY and CDR2 EKD. The CDR3 contains 19 residues. The CDR3 bases are TGTGCCTGTGACACGTTTACTGGGGGAAGCTCCTGGGACACCCGACGGATGTTTTTC. Its protein is CACDTFTGGSSWDTRRMFF.

This clone showed up just a few times. A read error may be the cause here, since a much bigger clone is one base away. Different DNA sequences within this sample yield the same CDR3. V gene TRDV2 combines with J gene TRDJ1; 8 bases line up with TRDD3. This CDR3 spans 14 amino acids. Germline CDR1 GEAIGNYY, CDR2 EKD. CDR3 nucleotides: TGTGCCTGTGACAGGAGGGGATACCCCGATAAGCTCATCTTT. The encoded protein is CACDRRGYPDKLIF.

This clone came up a few times. The TCRdb protein comes from a much larger clone and disagrees with this DNA's translation at residue 15, likely due to a read error; the protein given here is derived from the DNA. J is TRDJ3 and V is TRDV2; 13 bases are a match to TRDD3. Per the germline V gene, CDR1 is GEAIGNYY and CDR2 is EKD. This CDR3 region has 20 residues. CDR3 DNA sequence: TGTGCCTGTGACAGACTGGGGGATACGCGGAGCTCCTGGGACGCCCGACAGATGTTTTTC. Translated, it gives CACDRLGDTRSSWDARQMFF.

Of note for this clone: TCRdb's listed protein matches a much larger clone and diverges from this DNA's translation at residue 17, likely through a read error; the protein shown comes from the DNA. This chain joins TRDV1 and TRDJ2, with 11 bases that match TRDD3. The ends lost 3 bases at V and 9 bases at J; junction bases unmatched: 24. Germline lookup yields CDR1 TSWWSYY and CDR2 QGS. The CDR3 totals 21 residues. The CDR3 region is CALGDHWPGGYSVVVATQLFF. In DNA form, the CDR3 reads TGTGCTCTTGGGGATCACTGGCCTGGGGGATACTCGGTGGTGGTGGCAACACAACTCTTCTTT.

On this clone: A far larger clone is only one base removed, so a read error is likely. The same CDR3 arises from other DNA sequences in this sample as well. This rearrangement joins TRDV2 to TRDJ3, with 13 bases that match TRDD3. The CDR3 contains 20 residues. From germline, CDR1 is GEAIGNYY and CDR2 EKD. CDR3 nucleotides: TGTGCTTGTGACACCGTACTGGGGGATACGAGCTCCTGGGACACCCGACAGATGTTTTTC. Encoded protein: CACDTVLGDTSSWDTRQMFF.

This clone was detected a few times. The protein in TCRdb stems from a much larger clone and differs at residue 11 from this DNA's translation, likely a read error; here the protein is translated from the DNA. The V gene is TRDV3, the J gene TRDJ1; D gene ambiguous. The CDR3 runs 13 residues. Germline loops: CDR1 TVYSNPD, CDR2 GDNSRS (reference sequence). CDR3 residues: CAFRLRGPDKPIF. CDR3 DNA sequence: TGTGCCTTTAGATTACGGGGCCCCGATAAACCCATCTTT.